The text below deals with one T cell receptor (beta chain). This record belongs to a study of blood T cell repertoires in COVID-19. Sequencing was performed with immunoSEQ multiplex PCR; in TCRdb, only in-frame clones are kept and a portion is missing. Of approximately 460,000 clones listed, about 88% are singletons. Deletions cut 1 base from V and 1 base from J, with 7 bases between. CDR3 length: 14 residues. Germline V lookup: CDR1 SGHTA, CDR2 FQGNSA. Sample: peripheral blood. The rearrangement links TRBV7-2 to TRBJ1-1; weak D call: TRBD1 (5 bases). This TCR derives from a man between 18 and 29 years old with COVID-19, enrolled during active disease. CDR3: CASSLGRGNTEAFF. The CDR3 nucleotides read TGTGCCAGCAGCTTAGGGAGGGGGAACACTGAAGCTTTCTTT.